Shown below are 17 T cell receptor beta chains from a single sample sequenced in a study of T-cell reconstitution after alpha-beta-depleted transplantation in children. For TCRbeta, the library was prepared with unique molecular identifiers. One entry per CDR3 protein, called by TCRdb with MiXCR from the PCR reads. The data contain about 690,000 distinct CDR3 sequences, roughly 17% of them singletons. The material sequenced was PBMCs from the stem cell graft donor, taken from the stem cell graft. The receptors stem from a human donor who donated a stem cell graft to a child with acute myeloid leukemia.

This clonotype was recorded many times. V and J are TRBV7-6 and TRBJ2-2; weak D call: TRBD2 (5 bases). Germline CDR1 reads SGHVS; CDR2 reads FNYEAQ. The CDR3 loop spans 17 amino acids. The ends were cut back, 1 base at V and 0 bases at J, with 12 bases in the middle. The CDR3 region is CASSLVAPGTNTGELFF. The CDR3 coding sequence is TGTGCCAGCAGCTTAGTCGCGCCGGGGACGAACACCGGGGAGCTGTTTTTT. Supplemented by reference TRBV7-6 and TRBJ2-2, the full variable domain reads GAGVSQSPRYKVTKRGQDVALRCDPISGHVSLYWYRQALGQGPEFLTYFNYEAQQDKSGLPNDRFSAERPEGSISTLTIQRTEQRDSAMYRCASSLVAPGTNTGELFFGEGSRLTVL.

The chain carries TRBV30 and TRBJ2-5; D call uncertain. The length of the CDR3 is 11 residues. The V end lost 3 bases, the J end lost 7 bases, and 9 bases lay between the germline ends. Germline V gene data show CDR1 as GTSNPN and CDR2 as SVGIG (reference sequence). The CDR3 DNA reads TGTGCCTGGAGGGATTTGGGGACCCAGTACTTC. It is translated as CAWRDLGTQYF.

The rearrangement links TRBV12-2 to TRBJ1-2. TRBV12-2 is a documented pseudogene. There are 14 residues in the CDR3. This chain's CDR3 is CASRLVGRERGYTF. The CDR3 DNA reads as TGTGCAAGTCGCTTAGTGGGACGAGAGAGAGGCTACACCTTC.

This clonotype was found many times. The chain couples TRBV6-2 or TRBV6-3 to TRBJ2-1; 7 nucleotides align to TRBD2. The CDR3 runs to 13 residues. V trimming: 2 bases; J trimming: 12 bases; junction bases outside the gene matches: 7. The germline V gene encodes CDR1 MNHEY and CDR2 SVGEGT. The CDR3 sequence is CASSYTGGGGQFF. The CDR3 bases are TGTGCCAGCAGTTACACCGGCGGGGGAGGGCAGTTCTTC.

This clonotype was recorded a few times. The rearrangement uses TRBV19 and TRBJ1-1; 7 bases line up with TRBD1. CDR1 is LNHDA and CDR2 is SQIVND in the germline V gene (reference sequence). The CDR3 is 15 amino acids. Germline trimming cut 6 bases from V and 4 bases from J; bases unmatched to any gene: 11. The CDR3 sequence is CASSPPTGRGTEAFF. The CDR3 DNA is TGTGCCAGTAGCCCCCCGACAGGGAGAGGCACTGAAGCTTTCTTT.

This clonotype was seen more than once but under ten times. The rearrangement joins TRBV5-1 to TRBJ1-1; TRBD1 might be the D (5 bases). CDR3 length: 13 amino acids. V was trimmed by 0 bases and J by 10 bases, leaving 13 bases between them. Germline-derived CDR1 and CDR2 are SGHRS and YFSETQ. The CDR3 region is CASSLGTPGGAFF. The CDR3 DNA reads as TGCGCCAGCAGCTTGGGGACTCCGGGGGGAGCTTTCTTT.

The chain uses TRBV20-1 and TRBJ2-7; no firm D call. V shed 3 bases and J shed 4 bases, with 7 bases lying between them. CDR1 and CDR2 from the germline V gene are DFQATT and SNEGSKA (reference sequence). CDR3 length equals 11 residues. DNA of the CDR3: TGCAGTGCTAGTGTGGGTTACGAGCAGTACGTC. It translates to CSASVGYEQYV.

The chain combines TRBV24-1 with TRBJ2-1; possible D gene TRBD1, 5 bases. This CDR3 has 13 amino acids. The germline V and J ends were trimmed by 4 bases and 7 bases, with 10 bases remaining between them. Per the germline V gene, CDR1 is KGHDR and CDR2 is SFDVKD. CDR3 DNA sequence: TGTGCCACCAGTGAAAAGGGGCCGAATGAGCAGTTCTTC. Encoded protein: CATSEKGPNEQFF.

This clonotype was observed at least ten times. The J gene is TRBJ2-5, the V gene TRBV6-5, with TRBD1 matching 10 bases. The CDR3 covers 16 residues. J was trimmed by 4 bases and V by 0 bases; bases with no gene match: 5. Germline CDR1 reads MNHEY; CDR2 reads SVGAGI. CDR3 coding DNA: TGTGCCAGCAGTTACTCGGGGACAGGGGCTACAGAGACCCAGTACTTC. Its translation is CASSYSGTGATETQYF.

This clonotype was counted at least ten times. The chain carries TRBV6-1 and TRBJ2-7; the match to TRBD1 covers 7 bases. The CDR3 totals 14 residues. CDR1 and CDR2 (germline): MNHNS, SASEGT. Losses at the gene ends were 5 bases for V and 2 bases for J; bases not matched to a gene: 6. The CDR3 is CASSRGDSTYEQYF. The CDR3 coding sequence is TGTGCCAGCAGTCGTGGGGACAGTACCTACGAGCAGTACTTC.

The chain uses TRBV10-3 and TRBJ2-7, with TRBD2 identical over 11 bases. Germline values: CDR1 ENHRY, CDR2 SYGVKD. The junction had 7 bases not matched to a gene; V was cut back by 6 bases and J by 6 bases. This CDR3 spans 14 amino acids. The CDR3 DNA follows: TGTGCCATCAGCGGGGGGACTAGCGGCTCCGAGCAGTACGTC. Translation: CAISGGTSGSEQYV.

This clonotype came up a few times. The chain uses TRBV7-2 and TRBJ1-4; 10 bases align to TRBD1. Per the germline V gene, CDR1 is SGHTA and CDR2 is FQGNSA. The CDR3 totals 16 residues. V trimming: 2 bases; J trimming: 7 bases; junction bases outside the gene matches: 7. As DNA, the CDR3 is TGTGCCAGCAGCTTACCCCGGGACAGGGGTCGTGAAAAACTGTTTTTT. Its protein product is CASSLPRDRGREKLFF.

This clonotype was observed at least ten times. The chain is built from TRBV20-1 and TRBJ1-1; D unresolved. This CDR3 comprises 14 residues. V lost 0 bases and J lost 1, with 9 bases in between. Germline V gene data show CDR1 as DFQATT and CDR2 as SNEGSKA (reference sequence). The CDR3 DNA sequence: TGCAGTGCTAGAGAAGGACGGGAGAACACTGAAGCTTTCTTT. Translation: CSAREGRENTEAFF.

V is TRBV7-9 and J is TRBJ2-5; TRBD2 aligns across 7 bases. Germline-derived CDR1 and CDR2 are SEHNR and FQNEAQ (reference sequence). The V gene end was trimmed by 5 bases and the J gene end by 0 bases; junction bases not matched to a gene: 6. The CDR3 length is 15 residues. The CDR3 is CASSPRAGNQETQYF. The CDR3 DNA follows: TGTGCCAGCAGCCCAAGAGCGGGGAACCAAGAGACCCAGTACTTC.

This clonotype was seen more than once but under ten times. The chain links TRBV11-2 to TRBJ2-5; TRBD2 agrees at 12 bases. V was pared by 3 bases and J by 2 bases, with 13 bases of the junction left unmatched. This CDR3 spans 19 amino acids. Germline CDR1 and CDR2: SGHAT and FQNNGV. CDR3 sequence: CASSFRPQLAGGRQETQYF. The CDR3 coding sequence is TGTGCCAGCAGCTTCCGACCTCAACTAGCGGGGGGCCGTCAAGAGACCCAGTACTTC.

This clonotype has ten or more counts. The chain uses TRBV6-5 and TRBJ2-1; 7 bases fit TRBD2. This CDR3 contains 16 residues. CDR1 MNHEY and CDR2 SVGAGI come from the germline V gene. The J segment lost 6 bases and the V segment lost 0 bases, leaving 8 bases of the junction unmatched. The CDR3 DNA reads TGTGCCAGCAGTTACTCCTTGGGCGGGAGCCTCAATGAGCAGTTCTTC. Translated: CASSYSLGGSLNEQFF.

This clonotype was counted a few times. In DNA, the CDR3 is TGTGCCAGCAGCTATCTGAGCGGGGGGGCCGGCCATGAGCAGTTCTTC. Its protein product is CASSYLSGGAGHEQFF. The V and J genes are TRBV5-6 and TRBJ2-1; the match to TRBD2 covers 10 bases. CDR3 length: 16 amino acids. Germline V gene sequence: CDR1 SGHDT, CDR2 YYEEEE. V dropped 3 bases and J dropped 8; count of bases not matched to a gene: 11.